This section outlines one T cell receptor beta chain sequence together with its context. This sample is drawn from a study of blood T cell repertoires in COVID-19. Study summary: Acute and convalescent COVID-19 samples came from the United States, Italy and Spain. PBMCs, B-cell-depleted T cells, or T cells provided the cDNA or gDNA that made up the material.

Per the authors' pipeline: The authors estimated nucleated cell counts from reference gene primer amplification. Assay: immunoSEQ multiplex PCR; the TCRdb copy retains only in-frame clones and omits some. That table gives V, J and clone size, and the DNA gave D and trimming. The table lists 200,000 to 300,000 clones, 75% to 90% of them singletons, with approximately 13% in the top ten. There are 13 residues in the CDR3. Per the germline V gene, CDR1 is SNHLY and CDR2 is FYNNEI. V was cut by 5 bases and J by 1 base, with 8 bases left in between. The receptor's source is a woman in her sixties or seventies with active or convalescent COVID-19. The source material was peripheral blood. This chain connects TRBV2 to TRBJ2-5, with D unclear. CDR3 sequence reads: CASSTERQETQYF. CDR3 in DNA: TGTGCCAGCAGTACAGAACGCCAAGAGACCCAGTACTTC.